These 25 T cell receptor beta chains were sequenced from one sample in a study of CD8+ T cells in alopecia areata. Isolated RNA was reverse transcribed into cDNA used as the sequencing template. The table came from immunoSEQ multiplex PCR; TCRdb's copy has only in-frame clones and leaves some out. The sample has about 97,000 clones, around 45% seen once. Source material: CD4+ T cells sorted from blood. Receptors were obtained from a human donor with alopecia areata.

The table lists this clone with a few counts. The V call is TRBV29-1, the J call TRBJ2-1; 7 bases are shared with TRBD2. Germline-derived CDR1 and CDR2 are SQVTM and ANQGSEA. This CDR3 has 13 residues. The ends lost 7 bases at V and 10 bases at J; junction bases unmatched: 13. CDR3 protein: CSARWGGFGEQFF. In nucleotides, the CDR3 is TGCAGCGCCCGGTGGGGGGGGTTCGGAGAGCAGTTCTTC.

This clone has only a few counts. V gene TRBV18 combines with J gene TRBJ1-5; TRBD1 agrees at 9 bases. The CDR3 runs 17 residues. J gave up 1 base and V 5 bases, and 9 bases lay outside the gene matches. The germline V gene has CDR1 KGHSH and CDR2 LQKENI. For the CDR3, the DNA is TGTGCCAGCTCAACAGGGACAGGGCGGGAGAGCAATCAGCCCCAGCATTTT. Its translation: CASSTGTGRESNQPQHF.

V usage is TRBV4-1 and J usage is TRBJ2-1, with 8 bases matching TRBD1. Germline CDR1 is MGHRA and CDR2 is YSYEKL. The CDR3 runs 18 residues. The V gene end was trimmed by 3 bases and the J gene end by 2 bases; junction bases not matched to a gene: 12. DNA for the CDR3: TGCGCCAGCAGCCACCTGACGGGGGCACAGGGGGCCTACAATGAGCAGTTCTTC. This translates into CASSHLTGAQGAYNEQFF.

J is TRBJ1-4 and V is TRBV4-1; no reliable D call. Trimming removed 4 bases at V and 11 bases at J, with 17 bases between. The CDR3 covers 14 residues. The germline V gene has CDR1 MGHRA and CDR2 YSYEKL. CDR3 DNA sequence: TGCGCCAGCAGCCTCCTTGTAACAGAGCTTAAACTGTTTTTT. Its translation is CASSLLVTELKLFF.

This chain joins TRBV4-1 and TRBJ2-3, with 8 positions matching TRBD2. This CDR3 spans 14 amino acids. With V trimmed by 4 bases and J by 4 bases, 4 bases remained unmatched. CDR1 and CDR2 (germline): MGHRA, YSYEKL. In nucleotides, the CDR3 is TGCGCCAGCAGCCCCATAGCGGGACCAGATACGCAGTATTTT. Translated: CASSPIAGPDTQYF.

This clone was observed a handful of times. The gene calls are TRBV7-9 and TRBJ2-1; TRBD1 agrees at 7 bases. The germline V gene encodes CDR1 SEHNR and CDR2 FQNEAQ (reference sequence). The CDR3 runs to 17 residues. V trimming: 4 bases; J trimming: 3 bases; junction bases outside the gene matches: 12. The CDR3 reads CASSSQKQGKNYNEQFF. CDR3 DNA: TGTGCCAGCAGCTCCCAAAAACAGGGGAAGAACTACAATGAGCAGTTCTTC.

The sample holds a few counts of this clone. The chain uses TRBV19 and TRBJ2-5, with 10 bases that match TRBD2. CDR1 is LNHDA and CDR2 is SQIVND in the germline V gene (reference sequence). CDR3 size: 12 residues. Germline trimming cut 8 bases from V and 5 bases from J; bases unmatched to any gene: 2. The CDR3: CASSLAGETQYF. For the CDR3, the DNA is TGTGCCAGTTCACTAGCGGGGGAGACCCAGTACTTC. Complete variable domain (other parts from reference TRBV19 and TRBJ2-5): DGGITQSPKYLFRKEGQNVTLSCEQNLNHDAMYWYRQDPGQGLRLIYYSQIVNDFQKGDIAEGYSVSREKKESFPLTVTSAQKNPTAFYLCASSLAGETQYFGPGTRLLVL.

The CDR3, as DNA: TGCGCCAGCAGCCAAGAGGGCCCGACAGGGAATATGCAGACCCAGTACTTC. Translation gives CASSQEGPTGNMQTQYF. The rearrangement links TRBV4-3 to TRBJ2-5, with 7 bases aligning to TRBD1. Germline loops: CDR1 LGHNA, CDR2 YSLEER. The V gene end was trimmed by 0 bases and the J gene end by 6 bases; junction bases not matched to a gene: 13. This CDR3 region has 17 residues.

The chain has TRBV30 and TRBJ2-5, with D perhaps being TRBD1 or TRBD2 (5 bases each). Germline assignment: CDR1 GTSNPN and CDR2 SVGIG (reference sequence). V lost 3 bases and J 5 bases, leaving 10 bases between the germline ends. There are 12 residues in the CDR3. The CDR3 sequence is CAWSGDGETQYF. Written as DNA, the CDR3 is TGTGCCTGGAGCGGGGACGGGGAGACCCAGTACTTC.

This clone was counted only a few times. Other DNA sequences of this sample code for an identical CDR3. This chain connects TRBV29-1 to TRBJ2-7, with 8 positions matching TRBD1. The trim removed 7 bases at V and 0 bases at J, leaving 2 bases unmatched. Germline V gene sequence: CDR1 SQVTM, CDR2 ANQGSEA. There are 12 residues in the CDR3. CDR3 bases: TGCAGCGCCGGACAGGGCTCCTACGAGCAGTACTTC. Amino acid sequence: CSAGQGSYEQYF.

The chain employs TRBV7-8 and TRBJ1-5; 7 nucleotides line up with TRBD1. The CDR3 covers 17 residues. The germline V gene encodes CDR1 SGHVS and CDR2 FQNEAQ. Trimming cost V 5 bases and J 0 bases; bases outside gene matches: 10. The CDR3 DNA reads as TGTGCCAGCAGCCGGGGGACAGTTGGGGCTAGCAATCAGCCCCAGCATTTT. This translates into CASSRGTVGASNQPQHF.

The table lists this clone with a count of one. The chain recombines TRBV5-1 with TRBJ2-4; TRBD2 agrees at 11 bases. V gave up 5 bases and J gave up 1 base; unmatched junction bases: 2. Germline V gives CDR1 SGHRS, CDR2 YFSETQ. CDR3 size: 15 residues. CDR3 region: CASRWTSGAKNIQYF. CDR3 DNA: TGCGCCAGCAGGTGGACTAGCGGGGCCAAAAACATTCAGTACTTC.

V and J are TRBV30 and TRBJ1-2; D is undetermined. The CDR3 has 11 residues. Trimming stripped 1 base from V and 7 bases from J, with 7 bases between. Germline-derived CDR1 and CDR2 are GTSNPN and SVGIG (reference sequence). CDR3 protein: CAWSARFGYTF. The CDR3 bases are TGTGCCTGGAGTGCGAGGTTTGGCTACACCTTC.

The table lists this clone with a few counts. This rearrangement joins TRBV19 to TRBJ2-2, with 12 bases fitting TRBD1. This CDR3 is built from 14 residues. Germline CDR1 LNHDA, CDR2 SQIVND (reference sequence). The V and J ends lost 10 bases and 7 bases, in that order; junction bases with no gene match: 7. The CDR3 loop is CATRDRGLVGELFF. The CDR3 bases are TGTGCCACCCGGGACAGGGGGCTGGTCGGGGAGCTGTTTTTT.

This chain links TRBV30 with TRBJ2-7, with D uncertain. The CDR3 extends over 14 amino acids. CDR1 and CDR2 from the germline V gene are GTSNPN and SVGIG (reference sequence). The V gene lost 4 bases and the J gene lost 2 bases, with 15 bases spanning the gap. CDR3 loop: CAWNQIGGAYEQYF. DNA for the CDR3: TGTGCCTGGAATCAGATCGGTGGAGCCTACGAGCAGTACTTC.

The V gene is TRBV30, the J gene TRBJ1-2, with D perhaps matching TRBD1 (5 bases). V lost 2 bases and J 4 bases, leaving 14 bases between the germline ends. CDR3 length: 14 residues. Germline-derived CDR1 and CDR2 are GTSNPN and SVGIG (reference sequence). CDR3 protein: CAWSLGVGSYGYTF. The CDR3 DNA is TGTGCCTGGAGTTTGGGGGTGGGGTCCTATGGCTACACCTTC.

This clone was seen more than once but under ten times. The chain employs TRBV7-8 and TRBJ1-1; the D gene is possibly TRBD1 (5 bases). V gave up 2 bases and J gave up 3 bases, with 10 bases separating them. The CDR3 is made up of 14 amino acids. CDR1 is SGHVS, CDR2 FQNEAQ, per germline. CDR3: CASSLRRGDTEAFF. In nucleotides, the CDR3 is TGTGCCAGCAGCTTAAGACGGGGGGACACTGAAGCTTTCTTT.

This clone showed up just a few times. The rearrangement links TRBV12-5 to TRBJ1-5; D is unresolved. In germline, CDR1 is LGHNT, CDR2 FRNRAP. The V and J ends lost 7 bases and 2 bases respectively, with 12 bases between them. The CDR3 length is 14 residues. CDR3 coding DNA: TGTGCTAGTGTCGCCGGAGGAGGCAATCAGCCCCAGCATTTT. It is translated as CASVAGGGNQPQHF.

The chain is built from TRBV29-1 and TRBJ1-1, with 10 bases aligning to TRBD1. The CDR3 totals 13 residues. The V gene's germline CDR1 is SQVTM and CDR2 ANQGSEA. Unmatched junction bases numbered 4, after V lost 4 bases and J lost 5 bases. CDR3 residues: CSVGRDRGTEAFF. For the CDR3, the DNA is TGCAGCGTTGGACGGGACAGGGGAACTGAAGCTTTCTTT.

The chain couples TRBV5-1 to TRBJ2-2; D is unresolved. The CDR3 contains 14 residues. V shed 4 bases and J shed 5 bases, with 12 bases lying between them. The germline V gene has CDR1 SGHRS and CDR2 YFSETQ. The CDR3, as DNA: TGCGCCAGCAGCCCGGAATGGGAAACCGGGGAGCTGTTTTTT. Amino acids: CASSPEWETGELFF.

J is TRBJ1-2 and V is TRBV29-1; maybe TRBD1 (5 bases). Germline CDR1 is SQVTM and CDR2 is ANQGSEA. The CDR3 has 10 residues. Trimming took off 4 bases at V and 8 bases at J, with 8 bases between the two ends. The CDR3 nucleotides are TGCAGCGTTGGGGAGGGGGGCTACACCTTC. Its protein is CSVGEGGYTF. The full variable domain, rest sourced from reference TRBV29-1 and TRBJ1-2, is SAVISQKPSRDICQRGTSLTIQCQVDSQVTMMFWYRQQPGQSLTLIATANQGSEATYESGFVIDKFPISRPNLTFSTLTVSNMSPEDSSIYLCSVGEGGYTFGSGTRLTVV.

This clone was detected a few times. The chain uses TRBV29-1 and TRBJ2-7; D possibly matches TRBD1 or TRBD2 (5 bases each). V lost 3 bases and J 2 bases, leaving 11 bases between the germline ends. This CDR3 is built from 13 residues. Germline V gene sequence: CDR1 SQVTM, CDR2 ANQGSEA. The CDR3 loop reads CSVEGWGTYEQYF. The CDR3 bases are TGCAGCGTTGAGGGCTGGGGGACCTACGAGCAGTACTTC.

This rearrangement joins TRBV5-4 to TRBJ1-2; D is unclear. V was shortened by 4 bases and J by 2 bases, with 6 bases between the two germline ends. In germline, CDR1 is SGHNT, CDR2 YYREEE (reference sequence). This CDR3 comprises 12 residues. Here the CDR3 reads CASSLPNYGYTF. The DNA for the CDR3 is TGTGCCAGCAGCCTACCCAACTATGGCTACACCTTC. Together with reference TRBV5-4 and TRBJ1-2, the CDR3 gives the full variable domain: ETGVTQSPTHLIKTRGQQVTLRCSSQSGHNTVSWYQQALGQGPQFIFQYYREEENGRGNFPPRFSGLQFPNYSSELNVNALELDDSALYLCASSLPNYGYTFGSGTRLTVV.

The chain carries TRBV5-1 and TRBJ2-1; D possibly corresponds to TRBD1 (6 bases). The CDR3 runs to 15 residues. In germline, CDR1 is SGHRS, CDR2 YFSETQ. Trimming left V 0 bases short and J 6 bases short, with 13 bases between. The DNA for the CDR3 is TGCGCCAGCAGCTTGGTCGGACAGCTATCCAATGAGCAGTTCTTC. Its protein is CASSLVGQLSNEQFF.

This clone was seen a few times. This chain links TRBV6-1 with TRBJ1-2; no definite D call. Trimming took 1 base from V and 2 from J, leaving 14 bases between them. The V gene's germline CDR1 is MNHNS and CDR2 SASEGT. This CDR3 region has 16 residues. CDR3 coding DNA: TGTGCCAGCAGTGAAGTGTGGGTCGACGGGAACTATGGCTACACCTTC. Translated: CASSEVWVDGNYGYTF.